This TCR beta chain derives from a study of regulatory T cells in long-lasting Graves disease. As to time point: newly diagnosed GD, antithyroid drugs for less than 3 months. Generation of the TCR library employed RNA extracted from PBMCs. In this sample, this clonotype turned up a few times. iRepertoire HTBI primers and Arm-PCR of CDR3 regions built TCR beta libraries. TCRdb re-called the multiplex PCR reads with MiXCR, one entry per CDR3 protein. The sample has 350,000 to 550,000 distinct CDR3 sequences; just under 15% are singletons. V lost 2 bases to trimming and J lost 0 bases, with 12 bases between them. This CDR3 is 16 amino acids long. CDR1 and CDR2 (germline): SGHVS, FNYEAQ. This sample was also put to use in a study of T cells in Graves' hyperthyroidism and ophthalmopathy.

Sequencing used peripheral blood mononuclear cells (PBMCs), obtained at new diagnosis, from a patient treated with antithyroid drugs. The rearrangement links TRBV7-6 to TRBJ2-3, with a tentative D call TRBD2 (6 bases). The source of this sequence is a woman in her thirties with Graves disease. The DNA for the CDR3 is TGTGCCAGCAGCTTATGGGCGGGAACTAGCACAGATACGCAGTATTTT. This translates into CASSLWAGTSTDTQYF.